Below, 29 T cell receptor beta chains from the same sample are listed, as sequenced in a study of graft-versus-host responses after intestinal transplantation. No antigen is known for these receptors. Only in-frame clones appear in the TCRdb table, and some are missing; sequencing was by immunoSEQ multiplex PCR. The table includes about 88,000 clones, about 95% detected once. This specimen was unstimulated CD4+ T cells sorted from spleen or lymph node cells, taken before transplant. Every receptor here comes from a human donor who was the organ donor for an intestinal transplant.

The genes are TRBV19 and TRBJ1-5, with TRBD1 as a possible D gene (6 bases). The germline CDR1 and CDR2 sequences are LNHDA and SQIVND (reference sequence). The CDR3 runs to 14 residues. Trimming shortened V by 3 bases and J by 7 bases, and 13 bases separated the two germline ends. CDR3 sequence: CASSIGPGVQPQHF. Here the CDR3 DNA reads TGTGCCAGTAGTATTGGGCCAGGGGTCCAGCCCCAGCATTTT.

The V and J genes are TRBV7-2 and TRBJ1-1; 10 nucleotides agree with TRBD1. This CDR3 is built from 18 residues. In germline, CDR1 is SGHTA, CDR2 FQGNSA. The J segment lost 0 bases and the V segment lost 5 bases, leaving 12 bases of the junction unmatched. Here the CDR3 reads CASSPWTGGKGMNTEAFF. The CDR3 DNA reads as TGTGCCAGCAGCCCGTGGACAGGGGGGAAAGGAATGAACACTGAAGCTTTCTTT.

V usage is TRBV9 and J usage is TRBJ2-7, with 13 bases lining up with TRBD2. The CDR3 is 14 residues long. The junction had 6 bases not matched to a gene; V was cut back by 0 bases and J by 12 bases. From germline, CDR1 is SGDLS and CDR2 YYNGEE. The CDR3 sequence: CASSVVGTSGERYF. DNA for the CDR3: TGTGCCAGCAGCGTAGTCGGGACTAGCGGGGAAAGGTACTTC. Full variable domain (missing parts from reference TRBV9 and TRBJ2-7): DSGVTQTPKHLITATGQRVTLRCSPRSGDLSVYWYQQSLDQGLQFLIQYYNGEERAKGNILERFSAQQFPDLHSELNLSSLELGDSALYFCASSVVGTSGERYFGPGTRLTVT.

V is TRBV7-2 and J is TRBJ2-7, with 8 positions matching TRBD1. Germline CDR1 reads SGHTA; CDR2 reads FQGNSA. Trimming cost V 5 bases and J 2 bases; bases outside gene matches: 5. The CDR3 consists of 14 residues. The DNA for the CDR3 is TGTGCCAGCAGCCTCCGACAGGGGACCTACGAGCAGTACTTC. As protein: CASSLRQGTYEQYF.

The chain joins TRBV6-1 to TRBJ1-4, with D unclear. The germline V gene encodes CDR1 MNHNS and CDR2 SASEGT. V was trimmed by 0 bases and J by 8 bases, leaving 10 bases between them. The CDR3 spans 14 residues. The CDR3 bases are TGTGCCAGCAGTGAAGCGGGAGGAGTCGAAAAACTGTTTTTT. Protein: CASSEAGGVEKLFF.

This clone was recorded only once. This sequence joins TRBV7-2 and TRBJ2-3; no definite D call. V lost 1 base and J lost 1, with 9 bases in between. CDR3 size: 15 residues. Germline CDR1 reads SGHTA; CDR2 reads FQGNSA. CDR3 nucleotide sequence: TGTGCCAGCAGCTTAGGCACGGGCCGCACAGATACGCAGTATTTT. Its protein product is CASSLGTGRTDTQYF.

The genes are TRBV6-5 and TRBJ1-2; D remains unclear. There are 13 residues in the CDR3. The germline V gene encodes CDR1 MNHEY and CDR2 SVGAGI. Trimming shortened V by 2 bases and J by 4 bases, and 8 bases separated the two germline ends. Written as DNA, the CDR3 is TGTGCCAGCAGTTACAGGGCAGGCTATGGCTACACCTTC. Its translation: CASSYRAGYGYTF.

In this sample, this clone turned up once. The chain links TRBV11-2 to TRBJ2-7; 9 nucleotides line up with TRBD2. The J segment lost 2 bases and the V segment lost 5 bases, leaving 7 bases of the junction unmatched. Germline values: CDR1 SGHAT, CDR2 FQNNGV. CDR3 length equals 15 residues. CDR3 DNA sequence: TGTGCCAGCAGCCGAGGACTAGCGTCTACCTACGAGCAGTACTTC. Its protein is CASSRGLASTYEQYF.

The rearrangement uses TRBV5-1 and TRBJ1-1; maybe TRBD1 (5 bases). V lost 6 bases and J 5 bases, leaving 14 bases between the germline ends. Germline-derived CDR1 and CDR2 are SGHRS and YFSETQ. The CDR3 has 13 residues. CDR3 protein: CASTTGTETEAFF. Written as DNA, the CDR3 is TGCGCCAGCACCACCGGGACGGAAACTGAAGCTTTCTTT. The variable domain in full, completed from reference TRBV5-1 and TRBJ1-1, reads KAGVTQTPRYLIKTRGQQVTLSCSPISGHRSVSWYQQTPGQGLQFLFEYFSETQRNKGNFPGRFSGRQFSNSRSEMNVSTLELGDSALYLCASTTGTETEAFFGQGTRLTVV.

The chain recombines TRBV28 with TRBJ2-7; 8 bases are shared with TRBD1. The ends lost 8 bases at V and 3 bases at J; junction bases unmatched: 12. Germline assignment: CDR1 MDHEN and CDR2 SYDVKM. The CDR3 runs 15 residues. As DNA, the CDR3 is TGTGCCAGCGAAGGTGCTGGACAGGGACGCTACGAGCAGTACTTC. Encoded protein: CASEGAGQGRYEQYF.

This chain connects TRBV11-2 to TRBJ1-6; D not resolved. V was trimmed by 5 bases and J by 0 bases, leaving 11 bases between them. This CDR3 region has 16 residues. Germline values: CDR1 SGHAT, CDR2 FQNNGV. The CDR3 protein is CASSPRLNSYNSPLHF. The CDR3 DNA follows: TGTGCCAGCAGCCCTCGGCTAAACTCCTATAATTCACCCCTCCACTTT. The full variable domain, rest sourced from reference TRBV11-2 and TRBJ1-6, is EAGVAQSPRYKIIEKRQSVAFWCNPISGHATLYWYQQILGQGPKLLIQFQNNGVVDDSQLPKDRFSAERLKGVDSTLKIQPAKLEDSAVYLCASSPRLNSYNSPLHFGNGTRLTVT.

This chain connects TRBV28 to TRBJ2-2, with TRBD1 matching 10 bases. V dropped 5 bases and J dropped 3; count of bases not matched to a gene: 6. Germline lookup yields CDR1 MDHEN and CDR2 SYDVKM. The length of the CDR3 is 16 residues. This CDR3 reads CASSDRDRGYTGELFF. The CDR3 nucleotides are TGTGCCAGCAGTGACCGGGACAGGGGTTACACCGGGGAGCTGTTTTTT.

V gene TRBV7-9 combines with J gene TRBJ1-3, with 7 positions matching TRBD1. The V gene's germline CDR1 is SEHNR and CDR2 FQNEAQ (reference sequence). V shed 5 bases and J 0 bases; nucleotides not matched to a gene: 10. The CDR3 has 17 amino acids. The CDR3 DNA reads TGTGCCAGCAGCCTATGGACAGGAACCTACTCTGGAAACACCATATATTTT. This codes for CASSLWTGTYSGNTIYF. The variable domain in full, with the rest retrieved from reference TRBV7-9 and TRBJ1-3, is DTGVSQNPRHKITKRGQNVTFRCDPISEHNRLYWYRQTLGQGPEFLTYFQNEAQLEKSRLLSDRFSAERPKGSFSTLEIQRTEQGDSAMYLCASSLWTGTYSGNTIYFGEGSWLTVV.

V and J are TRBV10-2 and TRBJ1-6, with 8 bases matching TRBD1. V dropped 6 bases and J dropped 7; count of bases not matched to a gene: 2. CDR1 and CDR2 from the germline V gene are WSHSY and SAAADI. The CDR3 sequence is 13 residues long. The DNA of the CDR3 is TGCGCCAGCAGGACAGGGGAAAATTCACCCCTCCACTTT. Its translation is CASRTGENSPLHF.

The chain is built from TRBV7-9 and TRBJ2-7; unclear D gene. V lost 1 base, J lost 2 bases, and 9 bases lay in between. The germline V gene has CDR1 SEHNR and CDR2 FQNEAQ (reference sequence). The CDR3 loop spans 14 amino acids. The CDR3 here is CASSLGTGPYEQYF. As DNA, the CDR3 is TGTGCCAGCAGCTTAGGAACGGGCCCCTACGAGCAGTACTTC.

The V and J genes are TRBV7-3 and TRBJ2-3; D gene ambiguous. The germline V and J ends were trimmed by 3 bases and 4 bases, with 11 bases remaining between them. Germline V gives CDR1 SGHTA, CDR2 FQGTGA. There are 14 residues in the CDR3. The CDR3 nucleotides are TGTGCCAGCAGCTTGCCAGAGGCCTCAGATACGCAGTATTTT. Amino acid sequence: CASSLPEASDTQYF.

The chain is built from TRBV29-1 and TRBJ1-2; a weak D match, TRBD1 (5 bases). CDR1 is SQVTM, CDR2 ANQGSEA, per germline. With 4 bases removed from V and 7 bases from J, the gap between germline ends came to 7 bases. This CDR3 contains 10 residues. CDR3 sequence (DNA): TGCAGCGTTGGAGGGACTGGCTACACCTTC. This gives the protein CSVGGTGYTF.

This sequence joins TRBV28 and TRBJ1-4; the D is unclear. The V and J ends lost 7 bases and 3 bases respectively, with 15 bases between them. CDR1 is MDHEN, CDR2 SYDVKM, per germline. The CDR3 contains 15 residues. The chain's CDR3 is CASKKRTLANEKLFF. The CDR3 DNA follows: TGTGCCAGCAAGAAAAGGACGCTAGCTAATGAAAAACTGTTTTTT.

CDR3 in amino acids: CASSLQGANTGELFF. The DNA of the CDR3 is TGTGCCAGCAGCCTACAGGGCGCGAACACCGGGGAGCTGTTTTTT. The chain recombines TRBV7-6 with TRBJ2-2, with TRBD1 as a possible D gene (6 bases). V was shortened by 5 bases and J by 0 bases, with 10 bases between the two germline ends. Germline lookup yields CDR1 SGHVS and CDR2 FNYEAQ. The CDR3 extends over 15 amino acids.

J is TRBJ2-5 and V is TRBV19; a possible D gene is TRBD2 (5 bases). The J call may be faulty, since TRBJ2-7 better matches the DNA end. In germline, CDR1 is LNHDA, CDR2 SQIVND (reference sequence). This CDR3 region has 15 residues. This chain's CDR3 is CASSIGGSSSYEQYF. CDR3 nucleotide sequence: TGTGCCAGTAGTATAGGAGGGTCAAGCTCCTACGAGCAGTACTTC.

The J gene is TRBJ1-4, the V gene TRBV6-1, with TRBD1 matching 7 bases. This CDR3 has 13 amino acids. The V gene's germline CDR1 is MNHNS and CDR2 SASEGT. The V gene end was trimmed by 7 bases and the J gene end by 8 bases; junction bases not matched to a gene: 7. The CDR3 sequence is CASNRDSSEKLFF. The CDR3 DNA sequence: TGTGCCAGCAACCGGGACAGTTCGGAAAAACTGTTTTTT.

This chain connects TRBV25-1 to TRBJ1-2; D ambiguous. CDR1 and CDR2 (germline): MGHDK, SYGVNS. The CDR3 extends over 12 amino acids. Between the trimmed V and J ends, which lost 0 bases and 3 bases, there was a span of 2 bases. CDR3 in amino acids: CASSEYDYGYTF. CDR3 nucleotides: TGTGCCAGCAGTGAATATGACTATGGCTACACCTTC.

The CDR3 loop is CASSIGGGDTGELFF. The CDR3 nucleotides are TGTGCCAGTAGTATCGGCGGGGGGGACACCGGGGAGCTGTTTTTT. The J gene is TRBJ2-2, the V gene TRBV19, with 9 nucleotides matching TRBD2. The germline V gene has CDR1 LNHDA and CDR2 SQIVND (reference sequence). The CDR3 length is 15 residues. Losses at the gene ends were 3 bases for V and 3 bases for J; bases not matched to a gene: 2.

As concerns this clone: Sequence at one end of the junction differs from germline and may be a read error. The V and J genes are TRBV2 and TRBJ1-2; 9 bases are shared with TRBD1. The CDR3 extends over 14 amino acids. Germline lookup yields CDR1 SNHLY and CDR2 FYNNEI. CDR3 residues: CASSLQGANYGYIF. CDR3 sequence (DNA): TGTGCCAGCAGTTTACAGGGGGCCAACTATGGCTACATCTTC.

The gene calls are TRBV18 and TRBJ1-2, with no clear D. The germline V and J ends were trimmed by 3 bases and 2 bases, with 10 bases remaining between them. The CDR3 extends over 14 amino acids. Germline V gene lookup returns CDR1 KGHSH and CDR2 LQKENI. The CDR3 spells CASSPTNLNYGYTF. The CDR3, as DNA: TGTGCCAGCTCACCGACAAATTTGAACTATGGCTACACCTTC. Full variable domain (missing parts from reference TRBV18 and TRBJ1-2): NAGVMQNPRHLVRRRGQEARLRCSPMKGHSHVYWYRQLPEEGLKFMVYLQKENIIDESGMPKERFSAEFPKEGPSILRIQQVVRGDSAAYFCASSPTNLNYGYTFGSGTRLTVV.

This clone was found once. The genes are TRBV28 and TRBJ1-1, with 9 bases that match TRBD1. Germline values: CDR1 MDHEN, CDR2 SYDVKM. The J segment lost 0 bases and the V segment lost 6 bases, leaving 2 bases of the junction unmatched. The CDR3 spans 14 residues. The CDR3 region is CASSTGGLNTEAFF. The CDR3 DNA sequence: TGTGCCAGCAGCACAGGGGGCTTGAACACTGAAGCTTTCTTT. Full variable domain (remainder filled in from reference TRBV28 and TRBJ1-1): DVKVTQSSRYLVKRTGEKVFLECVQDMDHENMFWYRQDPGLGLRLIYFSYDVKMKEKGDIPEGYSVSREKKERFSLILESASTNQTSMYLCASSTGGLNTEAFFGQGTRLTVV.

The DNA for the CDR3 is TGTGCCAGCAGTAACCTCGACAGGTTAAACATTCAGTACTTC. Translated, it gives CASSNLDRLNIQYF. This chain joins TRBV6-5 and TRBJ2-4; D might be TRBD1 (6 bases). The CDR3 contains 14 residues. The germline V and J ends were trimmed by 5 bases and 6 bases, with 14 bases remaining between them. CDR1 is MNHEY and CDR2 is SVGAGI in the germline V gene.

This clone has a single count. This chain connects TRBV6-5 to TRBJ2-7, with 8 nucleotides matching TRBD1. After removal of 6 bases from V and 3 bases from J, the junction contained 4 bases not matched to a gene. Per germline, CDR1 MNHEY and CDR2 SVGAGI. This CDR3 is 13 amino acids long. DNA for the CDR3: TGTGCCAGCAGGCCCACAGGGGGCTACGAGCAGTACTTC. It is translated as CASRPTGGYEQYF.

This chain links TRBV10-3 with TRBJ2-7; D possibly corresponds to TRBD1 (6 bases). CDR1 is ENHRY and CDR2 is SYGVKD in the germline V gene. The CDR3 has 17 amino acids. V lost 0 bases and J lost 6, with 21 bases in between. Here the CDR3 reads CAISESGMGATFVEQYF. Here the CDR3 DNA reads TGTGCCATCAGTGAGTCCGGAATGGGGGCGACTTTCGTCGAGCAGTACTTC.